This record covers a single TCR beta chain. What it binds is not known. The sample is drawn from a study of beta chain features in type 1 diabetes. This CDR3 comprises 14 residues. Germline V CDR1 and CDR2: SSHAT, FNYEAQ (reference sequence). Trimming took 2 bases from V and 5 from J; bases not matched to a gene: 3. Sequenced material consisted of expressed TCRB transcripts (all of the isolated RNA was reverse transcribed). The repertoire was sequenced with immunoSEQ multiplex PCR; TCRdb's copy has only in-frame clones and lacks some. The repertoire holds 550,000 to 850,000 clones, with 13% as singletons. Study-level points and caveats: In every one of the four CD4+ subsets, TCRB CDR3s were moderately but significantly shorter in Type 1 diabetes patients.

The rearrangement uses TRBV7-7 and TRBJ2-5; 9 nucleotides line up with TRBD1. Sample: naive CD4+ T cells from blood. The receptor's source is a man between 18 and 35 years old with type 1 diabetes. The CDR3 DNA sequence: TGTGCCAGCAGCTTAAACAGGGGGCTGGAGACCCAGTACTTC. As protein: CASSLNRGLETQYF.